This record concerns one TCR beta chain sequence. Its target is not known. With a J-beta primer mix and a sample-barcoded 5' primer, a second PCR ran about 7 to 12 cycles. Every cDNA molecule bore a tag from a template-switch adaptor containing 12 random nucleotides. TCRdb redid the calling of the 5' RACE reads with MiXCR, one entry per CDR3 protein. The table has about 800,000 distinct CDR3 sequences, 46% seen once. This specimen comes from a study of blood T cells in healthy people across ages. General study results and limits: Aged donors had fewer naive CD4+ cells and lower diversity than long-lived donors. Because sorting was not performed, PBMCs prevented conclusive naive versus antigen-experienced comparison.

CDR1 and CDR2 (germline): SNHLY, FYNNEI. Trimming removed 8 bases from V and 5 bases from J; junction bases left unmatched: 9. The CDR3 consists of 14 residues. The material sequenced was blood. The sequence came from a man older than 75 in good health. V and J are TRBV2 and TRBJ2-1; 7 bases line up with TRBD2. As DNA, the CDR3 is TGTGCCAGCCGGGCGGGAGCGTCTCACAATGAGCAGTTCTTC. It is translated as CASRAGASHNEQFF. Based on the CDR3 plus reference TRBV2 and TRBJ2-1, the full variable domain is EPEVTQTPSHQVTQMGQEVILRCVPISNHLYFYWYRQILGQKVEFLVSFYNNEISEKSEIFDDQFSVERPDGSNFTLKIRSTKLEDSAMYFCASRAGASHNEQFFGPGTRLTVL.